This T cell receptor (beta chain) comes out of a study of graft-versus-host responses after intestinal transplantation. General observations from the study: Early post-transplant declines in HvG were associated with peak levels of circulating GvH clones.

The protocol was immunoSEQ multiplex PCR, while the TCRdb copy is restricted to in-frame clones and leaves out a portion. This table has 70,000 to 95,000 clones, roughly 93% appearing once. J gave up 4 bases and V 7 bases, and 7 bases lay outside the gene matches. Germline V gene sequence: CDR1 SQVTM, CDR2 ANQGSEA. The CDR3 spans 12 residues. This clone was found once. Its antigen is currently unknown. Source: unstimulated CD8+ T cells sorted from spleen or lymph node cells, taken before transplant. The TCR originated in a human donor who was the organ donor for an intestinal transplant. The chain couples TRBV29-1 to TRBJ2-7; 7 nucleotides align to TRBD1. CDR3 in amino acids: CSAIGTVYEQYF. CDR3 in DNA: TGCAGCGCCATCGGGACAGTTTACGAGCAGTACTTC.